The 18 T cell receptor beta chains below come from one sample, sequenced in a study of shared clonotypes between healthy human individuals. This table comes from immunoSEQ multiplex PCR, and its TCRdb copy is limited to in-frame clones, with some not included. Among 2 million to 2.5 million clones listed, just under 95% were seen once. The specimen was naive CD4+ T cells from PBMCs. Subset: CD45RA+ positively selected. These TCRs come from a young man in good health. Some clones in this sample may be carry-over from other donors' samples.

V and J are TRBV2 and TRBJ2-1; D perhaps matches TRBD2 (5 bases). This CDR3 comprises 15 residues. CDR1 is SNHLY and CDR2 is FYNNEI in the germline V gene. The germline V and J ends were trimmed by 6 bases and 5 bases, with 17 bases remaining between them. The DNA for the CDR3 is TGTGCCAGCAGACCCGATACACGGGAAAACAATGAGCAGTTCTTC. Translated: CASRPDTRENNEQFF.

The chain links TRBV4-1 to TRBJ2-1; maybe TRBD1 (6 bases). Trimming left V 0 bases short and J 4 bases short, with 10 bases between. Germline V CDR1 and CDR2: MGHRA, YSYEKL. The length of the CDR3 is 15 residues. The chain's CDR3 is CASSQDRGQYNEQFF. As DNA, the CDR3 is TGCGCCAGCAGCCAAGATAGAGGACAGTACAATGAGCAGTTCTTC.

The gene calls are TRBV6-6 and TRBJ1-5; the D is unclear. The germline V gene has CDR1 MNHNY and CDR2 SVGAGI (reference sequence). The CDR3 is 12 amino acids. With 6 bases removed from V and 6 bases from J, the gap between germline ends came to 9 bases. In DNA form, the CDR3 reads TGTGCCAGCAGGATGGAGGGTCAGCCCCAGCATTTT. Protein: CASRMEGQPQHF.

This clone has a single count. The chain couples TRBV6-6 to TRBJ1-3, with D maybe TRBD1 (5 bases). The germline V and J ends were trimmed by 6 bases and 1 base, with 16 bases remaining between them. The CDR3 sequence is 16 residues long. Germline loops: CDR1 MNHNY, CDR2 SVGAGI (reference sequence). DNA of the CDR3: TGTGCCAGCAGCCCATCCCCTCCAGGGTCTGGAAACACCATATATTTT. Its translation: CASSPSPPGSGNTIYF.

The chain has TRBV9 and TRBJ2-1; D perhaps matches TRBD2 (6 bases). Per germline, CDR1 SGDLS and CDR2 YYNGEE. V lost 4 bases to trimming and J lost 3 bases, with 11 bases between them. The length of the CDR3 is 14 residues. CDR3 in amino acids: CASSSTRDYNEQFF. The CDR3 DNA reads TGTGCCAGCAGCTCGACTAGGGACTACAATGAGCAGTTCTTC.

The chain carries TRBV29-1 and TRBJ2-2, with D perhaps TRBD1 (6 bases). In germline, CDR1 is SQVTM, CDR2 ANQGSEA. The CDR3 contains 15 residues. Trimming removed 5 bases from V and 3 bases from J, with 16 bases in between. The CDR3 DNA reads as TGCAGCGTTCAGAGGGGGACGTCCCACACCGGGGAGCTGTTTTTT. Amino acids: CSVQRGTSHTGELFF.

The chain joins TRBV6-5 to TRBJ2-1; 8 nucleotides align to TRBD1. The V gene end was trimmed by 4 bases and the J gene end by 10 bases; junction bases not matched to a gene: 9. CDR1 is MNHEY and CDR2 is SVGAGI in the germline V gene. There are 14 residues in the CDR3. This chain's CDR3 is CASSSIGTGPEQFF. The CDR3 DNA reads as TGTGCCAGCAGTTCGATCGGGACAGGACCGGAGCAGTTCTTC.

The chain has TRBV15 and TRBJ2-5, with D possibly being TRBD1 or TRBD2 (6 bases each). The CDR3 totals 14 residues. Germline CDR1 LNHNV, CDR2 YYDKDF (reference sequence). V was shortened by 3 bases and J by 0 bases, with 8 bases between the two germline ends. The CDR3 region has the DNA TGTGCCACCAGCAGGAGGGGGGACCAAGAGACCCAGTACTTC. As protein: CATSRRGDQETQYF.

On this clone itself: Additional DNA sequences in this sample encode the identical CDR3. V and J are TRBV6-5 and TRBJ1-4, with 10 bases that match TRBD1. The CDR3 runs to 15 residues. With V trimmed by 0 bases and J by 6 bases, 1 base remained unmatched. In germline, CDR1 is MNHEY, CDR2 SVGAGI. CDR3 in amino acids: CASSYSGTGDEKLFF. The CDR3 DNA reads TGTGCCAGCAGTTACTCCGGGACAGGGGATGAAAAACTGTTTTTT.

The chain joins TRBV6-1 to TRBJ2-7, with TRBD2 as a possible D gene (5 bases). The CDR3 runs 11 residues. Trimming cost V 8 bases and J 5 bases, with 10 bases left between them. Looked up from germline, CDR1 is MNHNS and CDR2 is SASEGT. The CDR3 nucleotides read TGTGCCAGCGAGGGCCGCCACGAGCAGTACTTC. It translates to CASEGRHEQYF.

The V and J genes are TRBV7-9 and TRBJ1-1, with D unresolved. V was pared by 1 base and J by 9 bases, with 6 bases between. Germline-derived CDR1 and CDR2 are SEHNR and FQNEAQ (reference sequence). CDR3 length: 11 amino acids. CDR3 DNA sequence: TGTGCCAGCAGCTTAGAAGTCCAAGCTTTCTTT. This codes for CASSLEVQAFF.

The rearrangement links TRBV9 to TRBJ2-2; 8 bases align to TRBD1. The CDR3 covers 16 residues. Trimming took 4 bases from V and 7 from J; bases not matched to a gene: 12. Germline lookup yields CDR1 SGDLS and CDR2 YYNGEE. This CDR3 reads CASSPRTGRSDGELFF. For the CDR3, the DNA is TGTGCCAGCAGCCCACGGACAGGGAGGAGTGACGGGGAGCTGTTTTTT.

The genes are TRBV6-1 and TRBJ2-1, with a weak D call TRBD2 (5 bases). V gave up 3 bases and J gave up 0 bases, with 18 bases separating them. The CDR3 has 18 amino acids. Germline loops: CDR1 MNHNS, CDR2 SASEGT. CDR3 loop: CASSDQVLRVSSYNEQFF. The CDR3 bases are TGTGCCAGCAGTGATCAGGTCTTGCGGGTTAGCTCCTACAATGAGCAGTTCTTC.

The chain joins TRBV19 to TRBJ2-5, with TRBD2 matching 7 bases. Germline V gene data show CDR1 as LNHDA and CDR2 as SQIVND (reference sequence). The CDR3 is 15 residues long. The ends lost 2 bases at V and 2 bases at J; junction bases unmatched: 5. CDR3 amino acids: CASSISRDYQETQYF. CDR3 bases: TGTGCCAGTAGTATATCCCGGGACTATCAAGAGACCCAGTACTTC.

The chain has TRBV28 and TRBJ2-7, with 8 bases that match TRBD1. With 0 bases clipped from V and 7 bases from J, the junction kept 5 bases outside the gene matches. Germline loops: CDR1 MDHEN, CDR2 SYDVKM. CDR3 size: 14 residues. The CDR3 nucleotides read TGTGCCAGCAGTTTATGGCAGGGGGCGCGGGAGCAGTACTTC. Residues: CASSLWQGAREQYF.

With respect to this clone: The sample has other DNA sequences that encode this CDR3 too. This sequence joins TRBV5-1 and TRBJ1-5, with no clear D. In germline, CDR1 is SGHRS, CDR2 YFSETQ. The V end lost 0 bases, the J end lost 3 bases, and 7 bases lay between the germline ends. There are 14 residues in the CDR3. CDR3: CASSLEANNQPQHF. The DNA of the CDR3 is TGCGCCAGCAGCTTGGAAGCGAACAATCAGCCCCAGCATTTT.

The chain joins TRBV7-2 to TRBJ1-1, with TRBD1 as a possible D gene (6 bases). Germline CDR1 SGHTA, CDR2 FQGNSA. The CDR3 consists of 16 residues. The ends were cut back, 3 bases at V and 1 base at J, with 15 bases in the middle. CDR3 amino acids: CASSFMGAGTNTEAFF. In nucleotides, the CDR3 is TGTGCCAGCAGCTTCATGGGGGCAGGTACGAACACTGAAGCTTTCTTT.

The chain joins TRBV5-6 to TRBJ1-4; D remains ambiguous. The V end was cut by 7 bases, the J end by 7 bases, with 14 bases between. CDR3 length equals 13 residues. Germline V gene lookup returns CDR1 SGHDT and CDR2 YYEEEE. CDR3 DNA: TGTGCCAGCGCGGAGGGTAGAAGTGAAAAACTGTTTTTT. The encoded protein is CASAEGRSEKLFF.